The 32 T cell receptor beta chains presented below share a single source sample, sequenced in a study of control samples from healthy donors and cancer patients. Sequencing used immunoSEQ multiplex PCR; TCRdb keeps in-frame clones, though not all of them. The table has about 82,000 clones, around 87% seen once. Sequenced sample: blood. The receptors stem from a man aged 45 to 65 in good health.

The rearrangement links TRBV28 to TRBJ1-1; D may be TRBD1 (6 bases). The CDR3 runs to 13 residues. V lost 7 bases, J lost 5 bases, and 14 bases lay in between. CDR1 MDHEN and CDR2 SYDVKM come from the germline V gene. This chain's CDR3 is CASIGGRWTEAFF. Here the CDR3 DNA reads TGTGCCAGCATTGGGGGGCGCTGGACTGAAGCTTTCTTT.

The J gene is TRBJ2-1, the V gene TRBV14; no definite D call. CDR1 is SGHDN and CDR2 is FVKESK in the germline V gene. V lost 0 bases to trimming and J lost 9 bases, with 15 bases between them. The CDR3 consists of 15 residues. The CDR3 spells CASSQDRLRKAEQFF. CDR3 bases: TGTGCCAGCAGCCAAGATCGGTTGAGGAAAGCTGAGCAGTTCTTC.

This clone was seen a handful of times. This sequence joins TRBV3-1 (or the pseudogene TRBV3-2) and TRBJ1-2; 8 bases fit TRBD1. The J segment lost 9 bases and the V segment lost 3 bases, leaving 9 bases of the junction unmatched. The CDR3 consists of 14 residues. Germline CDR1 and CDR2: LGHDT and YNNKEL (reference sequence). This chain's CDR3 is CASSHPTGVVRYTF. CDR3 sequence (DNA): TGTGCCAGCAGCCACCCGACAGGGGTGGTGCGCTACACCTTC.

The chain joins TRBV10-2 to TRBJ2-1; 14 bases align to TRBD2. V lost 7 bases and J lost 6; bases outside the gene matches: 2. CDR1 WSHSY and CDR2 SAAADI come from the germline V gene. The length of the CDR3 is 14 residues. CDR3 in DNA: TGCGCCAGCATAGGGACTAGCGGGAGCAATGAGCAGTTCTTC. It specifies CASIGTSGSNEQFF.

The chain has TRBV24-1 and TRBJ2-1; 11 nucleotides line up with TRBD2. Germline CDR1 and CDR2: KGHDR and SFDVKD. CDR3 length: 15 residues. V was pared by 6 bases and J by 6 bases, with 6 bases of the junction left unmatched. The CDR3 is CATSKTSGITNEQFF. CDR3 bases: TGTGCCACCAGTAAGACTAGCGGGATTACCAATGAGCAGTTCTTC.

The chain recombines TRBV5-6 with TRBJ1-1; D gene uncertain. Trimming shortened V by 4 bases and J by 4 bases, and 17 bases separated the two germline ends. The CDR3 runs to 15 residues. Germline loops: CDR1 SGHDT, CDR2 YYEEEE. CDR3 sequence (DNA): TGTGCCAGCAGCCTCCCAGGAGGGATGACCACTGAAGCTTTCTTT. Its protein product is CASSLPGGMTTEAFF. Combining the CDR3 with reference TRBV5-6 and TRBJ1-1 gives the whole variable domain DAGVTQSPTHLIKTRGQQVTLRCSPKSGHDTVSWYQQALGQGPQFIFQYYEEEERQRGNFPDRFSGHQFPNYSSELNVNALLLGDSALYLCASSLPGGMTTEAFFGQGTRLTVV.

The CDR3 spells CASSGTGALYEQYV. DNA for the CDR3: TGTGCCAGCAGCGGGACAGGGGCCCTCTACGAGCAGTACGTC. This chain uses TRBV5-6 with TRBJ2-7, with TRBD1 matching over 10 bases. Germline CDR1 and CDR2: SGHDT and YYEEEE. The CDR3 extends over 14 amino acids. The V and J ends lost 4 bases and 3 bases, in that order; junction bases with no gene match: 4.

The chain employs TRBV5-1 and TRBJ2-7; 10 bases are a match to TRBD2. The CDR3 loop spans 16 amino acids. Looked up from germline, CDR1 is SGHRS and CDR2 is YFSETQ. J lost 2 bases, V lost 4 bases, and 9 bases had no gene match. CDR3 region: CASSVPGLASPYEQYF. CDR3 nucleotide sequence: TGCGCCAGCAGCGTGCCGGGACTAGCGAGCCCCTACGAGCAGTACTTC.

The CDR3 nucleotides are TGTGCCAGCAGCCAAACACGAACAGGGGGCGCGGGAGCTTTCTTT. The encoded protein is CASSQTRTGGAGAFF. The chain recombines TRBV16 with TRBJ1-1; 9 bases agree with TRBD1. V lost 2 bases to trimming and J lost 10 bases; unmatched junction nucleotides: 11. The CDR3 runs 15 residues. Germline assignment: CDR1 KGHSY and CDR2 FQNENV.

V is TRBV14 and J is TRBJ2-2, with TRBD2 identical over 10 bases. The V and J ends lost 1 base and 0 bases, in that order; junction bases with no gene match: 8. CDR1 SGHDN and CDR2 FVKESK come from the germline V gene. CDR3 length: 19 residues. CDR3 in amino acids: CASSQGSTSGDANTGELFF. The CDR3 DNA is TGTGCCAGCAGCCAAGGTTCTACTAGCGGGGACGCGAACACCGGGGAGCTGTTTTTT.

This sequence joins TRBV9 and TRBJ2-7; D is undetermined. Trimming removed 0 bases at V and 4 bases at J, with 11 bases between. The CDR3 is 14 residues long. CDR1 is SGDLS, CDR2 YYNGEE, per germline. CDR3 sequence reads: CASSVGTNNYEQYF. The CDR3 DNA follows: TGTGCCAGCAGCGTAGGGACCAATAATTACGAGCAGTACTTC.

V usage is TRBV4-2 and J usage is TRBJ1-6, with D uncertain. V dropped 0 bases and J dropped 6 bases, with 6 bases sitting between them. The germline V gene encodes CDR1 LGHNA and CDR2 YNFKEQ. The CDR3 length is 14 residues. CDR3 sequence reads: CASSQDLVNSPLHF. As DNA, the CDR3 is TGTGCCAGCAGCCAAGATCTCGTTAATTCACCCCTCCACTTT.

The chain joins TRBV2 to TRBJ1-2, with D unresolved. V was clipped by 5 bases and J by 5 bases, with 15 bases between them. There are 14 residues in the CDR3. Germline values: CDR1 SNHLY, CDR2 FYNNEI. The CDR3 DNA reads TGTGCCAGCAGTACCCTAATTGACGAGTATGGCTACACCTTC. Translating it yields CASSTLIDEYGYTF.

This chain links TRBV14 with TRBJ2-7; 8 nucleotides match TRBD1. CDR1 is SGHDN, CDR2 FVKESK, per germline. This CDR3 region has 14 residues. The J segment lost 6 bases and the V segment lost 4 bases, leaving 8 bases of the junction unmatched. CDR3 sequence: CASSLGQGFVEQYF. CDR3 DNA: TGTGCCAGCAGCCTAGGACAGGGTTTCGTCGAGCAGTACTTC. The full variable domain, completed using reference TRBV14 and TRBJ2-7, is EAGVTQFPSHSVIEKGQTVTLRCDPISGHDNLYWYRRVMGKEIKFLLHFVKESKQDESGMPNNRFLAERTGGTYSTLKVQPAELEDSGVYFCASSLGQGFVEQYFGPGTRLTVT.

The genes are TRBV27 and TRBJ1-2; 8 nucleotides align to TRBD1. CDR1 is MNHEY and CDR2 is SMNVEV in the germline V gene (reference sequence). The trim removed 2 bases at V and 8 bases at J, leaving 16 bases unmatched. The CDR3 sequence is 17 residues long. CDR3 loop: CASSLKSPQGAWGGYTF. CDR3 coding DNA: TGTGCCAGCAGTTTAAAAAGCCCCCAGGGGGCTTGGGGGGGCTACACCTTC.

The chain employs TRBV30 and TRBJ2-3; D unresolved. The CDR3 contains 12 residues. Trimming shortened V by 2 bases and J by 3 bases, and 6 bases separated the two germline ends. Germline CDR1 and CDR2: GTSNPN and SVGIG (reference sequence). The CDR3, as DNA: TGTGCCTGGAGTCCCTTAACAGATACGCAGTATTTT. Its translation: CAWSPLTDTQYF.

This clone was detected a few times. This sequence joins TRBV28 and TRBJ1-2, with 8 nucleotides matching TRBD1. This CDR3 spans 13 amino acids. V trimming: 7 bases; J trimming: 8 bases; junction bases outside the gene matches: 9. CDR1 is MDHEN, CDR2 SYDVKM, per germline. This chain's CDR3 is CASTLSGGIGYTF. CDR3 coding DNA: TGTGCCAGCACCCTGTCAGGGGGCATCGGCTACACCTTC.

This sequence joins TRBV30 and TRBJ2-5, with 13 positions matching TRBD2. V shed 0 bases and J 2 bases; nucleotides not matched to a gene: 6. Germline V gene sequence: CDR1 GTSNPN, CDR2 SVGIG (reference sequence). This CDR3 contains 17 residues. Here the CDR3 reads CAWSVMRTSGGQETQYF. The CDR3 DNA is TGTGCCTGGAGTGTGATGCGGACTAGCGGGGGTCAAGAGACCCAGTACTTC.

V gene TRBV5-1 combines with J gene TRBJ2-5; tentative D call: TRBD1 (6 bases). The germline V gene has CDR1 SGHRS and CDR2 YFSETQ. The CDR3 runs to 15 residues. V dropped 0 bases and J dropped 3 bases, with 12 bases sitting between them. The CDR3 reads CASSLADRFEETQYF. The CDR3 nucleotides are TGCGCCAGCAGCTTGGCCGACAGGTTCGAAGAGACCCAGTACTTC.

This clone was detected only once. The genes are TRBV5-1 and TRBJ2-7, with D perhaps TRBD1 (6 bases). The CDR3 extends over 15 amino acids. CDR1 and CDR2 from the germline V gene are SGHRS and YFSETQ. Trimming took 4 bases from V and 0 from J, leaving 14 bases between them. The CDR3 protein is CASSGGWGSSYEQYF. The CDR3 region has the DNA TGCGCCAGCAGCGGGGGCTGGGGGAGCTCCTACGAGCAGTACTTC. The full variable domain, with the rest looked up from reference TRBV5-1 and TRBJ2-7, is KAGVTQTPRYLIKTRGQQVTLSCSPISGHRSVSWYQQTPGQGLQFLFEYFSETQRNKGNFPGRFSGRQFSNSRSEMNVSTLELGDSALYLCASSGGWGSSYEQYFGPGTRLTVT.

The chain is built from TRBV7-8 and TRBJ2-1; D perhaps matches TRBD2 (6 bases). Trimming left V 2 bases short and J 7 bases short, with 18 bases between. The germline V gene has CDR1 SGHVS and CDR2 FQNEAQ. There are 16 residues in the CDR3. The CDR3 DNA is TGTGCCAGCAGCTTAATTATCCGCGGAGGGGCAAATGAGCAGTTCTTC. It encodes CASSLIIRGGANEQFF.

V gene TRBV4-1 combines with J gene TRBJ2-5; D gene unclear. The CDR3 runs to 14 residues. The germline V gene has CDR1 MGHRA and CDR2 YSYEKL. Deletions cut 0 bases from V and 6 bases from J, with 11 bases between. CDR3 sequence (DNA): TGCGCCAGCAGCCAAGATCTGGGCCCGAAGACCCAGTACTTC. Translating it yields CASSQDLGPKTQYF.

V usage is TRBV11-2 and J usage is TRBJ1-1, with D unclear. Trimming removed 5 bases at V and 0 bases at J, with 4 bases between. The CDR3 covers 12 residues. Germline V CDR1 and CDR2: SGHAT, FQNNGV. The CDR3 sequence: CASSLLNTEAFF. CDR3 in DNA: TGTGCCAGCAGCCTGTTGAACACTGAAGCTTTCTTT.

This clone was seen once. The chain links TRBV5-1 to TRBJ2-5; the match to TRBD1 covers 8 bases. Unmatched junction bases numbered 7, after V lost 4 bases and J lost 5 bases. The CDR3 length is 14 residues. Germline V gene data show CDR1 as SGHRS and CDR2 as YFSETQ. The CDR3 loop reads CASSQGTGWETQYF. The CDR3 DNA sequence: TGCGCCAGCAGCCAGGGGACAGGCTGGGAGACCCAGTACTTC.

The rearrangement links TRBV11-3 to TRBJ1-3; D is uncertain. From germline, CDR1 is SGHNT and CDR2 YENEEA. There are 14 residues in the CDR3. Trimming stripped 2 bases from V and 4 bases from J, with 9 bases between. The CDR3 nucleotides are TGTGCCAGCAGCTTAAGGACCGGAGGAAACACCATATATTTT. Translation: CASSLRTGGNTIYF.

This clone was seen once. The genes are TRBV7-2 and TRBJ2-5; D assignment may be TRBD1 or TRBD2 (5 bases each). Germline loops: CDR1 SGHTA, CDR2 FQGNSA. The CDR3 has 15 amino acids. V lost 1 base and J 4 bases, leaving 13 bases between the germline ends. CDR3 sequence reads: CASSLERSGTETQYF. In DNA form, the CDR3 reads TGTGCCAGCAGCTTAGAAAGGTCAGGGACAGAGACCCAGTACTTC.

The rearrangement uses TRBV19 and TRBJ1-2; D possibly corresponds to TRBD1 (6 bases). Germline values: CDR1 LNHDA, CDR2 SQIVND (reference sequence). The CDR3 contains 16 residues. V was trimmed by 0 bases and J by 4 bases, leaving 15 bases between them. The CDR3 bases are TGTGCCAGTAGTATAGATCTATGGGGGCGATCCTATGGCTACACCTTC. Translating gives CASSIDLWGRSYGYTF.

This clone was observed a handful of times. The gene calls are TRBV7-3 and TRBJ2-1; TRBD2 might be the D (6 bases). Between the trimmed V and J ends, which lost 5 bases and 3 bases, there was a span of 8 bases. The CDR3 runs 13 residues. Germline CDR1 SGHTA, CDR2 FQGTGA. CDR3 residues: CASSPGGYNEQFF. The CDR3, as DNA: TGTGCCAGCAGCCCCGGGGGCTACAATGAGCAGTTCTTC.

This CDR3 is CASSSRQGDEQFF. The CDR3 bases are TGTGCCAGCAGTTCTCGACAGGGGGATGAGCAGTTCTTC. The chain employs TRBV12-3 or TRBV12-4 and TRBJ2-1, with 9 nucleotides matching TRBD1. This CDR3 spans 13 amino acids. J lost 8 bases, V lost 4 bases, and 3 bases had no gene match.

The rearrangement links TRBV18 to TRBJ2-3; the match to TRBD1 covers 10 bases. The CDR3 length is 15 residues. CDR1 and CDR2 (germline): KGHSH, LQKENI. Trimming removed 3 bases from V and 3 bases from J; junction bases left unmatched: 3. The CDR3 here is CASSPGTGETDTQYF. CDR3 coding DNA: TGTGCCAGCTCACCCGGGACAGGGGAAACAGATACGCAGTATTTT.

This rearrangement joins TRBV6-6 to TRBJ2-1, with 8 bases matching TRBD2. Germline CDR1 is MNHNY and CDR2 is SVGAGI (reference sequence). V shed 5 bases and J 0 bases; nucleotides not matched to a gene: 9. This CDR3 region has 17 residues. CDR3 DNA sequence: TGTGCCAGCAGTCCGTTCGTAGCGGGGAGCTCCTACAATGAGCAGTTCTTC. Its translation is CASSPFVAGSSYNEQFF.

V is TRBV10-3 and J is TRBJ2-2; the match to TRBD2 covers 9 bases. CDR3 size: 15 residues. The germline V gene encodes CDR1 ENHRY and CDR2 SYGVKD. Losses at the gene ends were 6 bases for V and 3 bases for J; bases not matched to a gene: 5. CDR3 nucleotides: TGTGCCATCAGCGGGACTAGCAGCTACACCGGGGAGCTGTTTTTT. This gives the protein CAISGTSSYTGELFF.